This paragraph reports one TCR beta chain. What it recognizes is unknown. Sequence at one end of the junction differs from germline and may be a read error. The CDR3 has 16 amino acids. The germline gives CDR1 SNHLY, CDR2 FYNNEI. This record belongs to a study of T-cell reconstitution after alpha-beta-depleted transplantation in children. Findings and limits, study-wide: Newly produced T cells mostly provided counts and TCRbeta diversity after one year, as hyperexpanded clones declined. Several hundred graft clones that had expanded were reportedly the source of alpha-beta T cells about two months after transplant. Diversity of TCRbeta at day 60 was high in some patients, arising from surviving recipient T cells and thymic progenitors.

Library preparation (for TCRbeta) was performed with unique molecular identifiers. TCRdb reprocessed the PCR reads via MiXCR and lists one record per CDR3 protein. The table has a few hundred thousand distinct CDR3 sequences, roughly 43% seen once. The J gene is TRBJ1-5, the V gene TRBV2; no definite D call. The source material was PBMCs, sampled before TCRalphabeta/CD19-depleted stem cell transplant. The TCR was taken from a girl under 10 years old with aplastic anemia, due to receive a stem cell transplant. The CDR3 sequence: CASSRTQFFGNHPQHF. DNA of the CDR3: TGTGCCAGCAGCCGGACCCAGTTTTTTGGCAATCACCCCCAGCATTTT.